A single sample gave rise to the 7 T cell receptor beta chains below, sequenced in a study of cytomegalovirus exposure and HLA in healthy donors. The table came from immunoSEQ multiplex PCR; TCRdb's copy has only in-frame clones and leaves some out. The data hold 70,000 or so clones, with 85% to 95% observed a single time. Sample: PBMCs. Source of these receptors: a woman between 18 and 29 years old in good health and CMV-seropositive.

V and J are TRBV29-1 and TRBJ1-1; 7 bases fit TRBD1. The V and J ends lost 6 bases and 3 bases, in that order; junction bases with no gene match: 10. Germline V CDR1 and CDR2: SQVTM, ANQGSEA. The CDR3 runs to 14 residues. CDR3 sequence: CSVAPGQAYTEAFF. The CDR3 DNA reads TGCAGCGTGGCCCCAGGACAGGCTTACACTGAAGCTTTCTTT.

CDR3 protein: CASSQGRSTEAFF. The CDR3 DNA reads TGTGCCAGCAGCCAGGGGAGGTCCACTGAAGCTTTCTTT. This rearrangement joins TRBV4-2 to TRBJ1-1; D gene ambiguous. Germline-derived CDR1 and CDR2 are LGHNA and YNFKEQ. This CDR3 comprises 13 residues. Trimming cost V 3 bases and J 4 bases, with 9 bases left between them.

The chain recombines TRBV7-2 with TRBJ1-1; D unresolved. Germline V gene data show CDR1 as SGHTA and CDR2 as FQGNSA. Trimming took 3 bases from V and 11 from J, leaving 10 bases between them. The CDR3 length is 11 residues. CDR3 loop: CASSFKGAAFF. The CDR3 nucleotides read TGTGCCAGCAGCTTTAAGGGAGCGGCTTTCTTT.

V is TRBV15 and J is TRBJ1-3; D gene ambiguous. CDR1 LNHNV and CDR2 YYDKDF come from the germline V gene (reference sequence). The CDR3 runs to 15 residues. V lost 8 bases, J lost 4 bases, and 18 bases lay in between. This CDR3 reads CATAEGSGSGNTIYF. The CDR3 nucleotides are TGTGCCACCGCGGAGGGTTCAGGTTCCGGAAACACCATATATTTT.

In this sample, this clone turned up once. This chain connects TRBV29-1 to TRBJ2-5; TRBD2 aligns across 7 bases. Per the germline V gene, CDR1 is SQVTM and CDR2 is ANQGSEA. The CDR3 consists of 15 residues. V trimming: 4 bases; J trimming: 2 bases; junction bases outside the gene matches: 10. The CDR3 region is CSVGGGRALQETQYF. The CDR3 region has the DNA TGCAGCGTTGGGGGGGGACGGGCTTTACAAGAGACCCAGTACTTC.

The chain recombines TRBV19 with TRBJ1-1; 7 nucleotides match TRBD1. Germline CDR1 and CDR2: LNHDA and SQIVND (reference sequence). With V trimmed by 3 bases and J by 2 bases, 9 bases remained unmatched. The CDR3 loop spans 16 amino acids. The DNA for the CDR3 is TGTGCCAGTAGTATCCGTACAGGGGCCCTTAACACTGAAGCTTTCTTT. Its translation is CASSIRTGALNTEAFF.

The chain is built from TRBV6-5 and TRBJ2-7; weak D call: TRBD1 (8 bases). V lost 7 bases, J lost 6 bases, and 22 bases lay in between. The CDR3 is 15 residues long. Germline V gene sequence: CDR1 MNHEY, CDR2 SVGAGI. The CDR3 nucleotides read TGTGCCAGCAAAACAGGGGGGGCGGGCGGAGGCGAGCAGTACTTC. Translating gives CASKTGGAGGGEQYF.